These 11 T cell receptor beta chains came from one sample sequenced in a study of blood T cells in healthy people across ages. Primers used in a second PCR of about 6 to 11 cycles were a sample-barcoded 5' primer and a J-beta primer mix. One entry per CDR3 protein, called by TCRdb with MiXCR from the 5' RACE reads. The repertoire consists of 600,000 to 900,000 distinct CDR3 sequences, with roughly 25% occurring once and the leading ten covering 2.5% to 3.5%. This sample was also put to use in a study of T cells of mothers and their children.

The sequencing sample was made of blood. Source of these receptors: a boy between 10 and 17 years old in good health.

This chain links TRBV6-4 with TRBJ2-2, with 8 nucleotides matching TRBD1. The trim removed 4 bases at V and 4 bases at J, leaving 2 bases unmatched. Germline assignment: CDR1 MRHNA and CDR2 SNTAGT. The CDR3 has 14 amino acids. The DNA of the CDR3 is TGTGCCAGCAGTGGACAGGGGAGCACCGGGGAGCTGTTTTTT. It is translated as CASSGQGSTGELFF.

The chain couples TRBV7-3 to TRBJ2-1; either TRBD1 or TRBD2 may fit D (6 bases each). The CDR3 loop spans 16 amino acids. CDR1 and CDR2 (germline): SGHTA, FQGTGA. The germline V and J ends were trimmed by 8 bases and 0 bases, with 17 bases remaining between them. CDR3: CASAAGGGSSYNEQFF. CDR3 nucleotides: TGTGCCAGCGCCGCCGGAGGGGGGAGCTCCTACAATGAGCAGTTCTTC.

The CDR3 loop is CASSRGTGGPETQYF. Here the CDR3 DNA reads TGTGCCAGCAGCCGCGGGACAGGGGGCCCGGAGACCCAGTACTTC. This rearrangement joins TRBV3-1 to TRBJ2-5, with 12 nucleotides matching TRBD1. Germline lookup yields CDR1 LGHDT and CDR2 YNNKEL (reference sequence). The ends lost 4 bases at V and 5 bases at J; junction bases unmatched: 5. This CDR3 contains 15 residues.

The sample holds a few counts of this clonotype. The V and J genes are TRBV29-1 and TRBJ2-1; D perhaps matches TRBD1 (6 bases). Trimming shortened V by 8 bases and J by 2 bases, and 16 bases separated the two germline ends. CDR1 is SQVTM, CDR2 ANQGSEA, per germline. The CDR3 is made up of 14 amino acids. CDR3 sequence: CSHEHRAPYNEQFF. The CDR3 DNA is TGCAGCCATGAGCACAGGGCGCCCTACAATGAGCAGTTCTTC.

The genes are TRBV6-5 and TRBJ1-6, with unresolved D. This CDR3 region has 13 residues. V lost 5 bases, J lost 10 bases, and 12 bases lay in between. The germline V gene has CDR1 MNHEY and CDR2 SVGAGI. CDR3 in amino acids: CASSRGIESPLHF. In nucleotides, the CDR3 is TGTGCCAGCAGTAGAGGTATTGAGTCACCCCTCCACTTT.

This clonotype was recorded a few times. The chain carries TRBV2 and TRBJ2-7; D uncertain. The ends were cut back, 2 bases at V and 5 bases at J, with 13 bases in the middle. The CDR3 extends over 14 amino acids. Germline lookup yields CDR1 SNHLY and CDR2 FYNNEI. The CDR3, as DNA: TGTGCCAGCAGTGAACTGGCAGCTAACCACGAGCAGTACTTC. It translates to CASSELAANHEQYF.

This clonotype has a handful of counts. The chain employs TRBV19 and TRBJ2-1; D unresolved. Trimming shortened V by 6 bases and J by 1 base, and 13 bases separated the two germline ends. CDR3 length: 15 residues. The germline CDR1 and CDR2 sequences are LNHDA and SQIVND (reference sequence). CDR3 loop: CASSHSASSYNEQFF. The CDR3 nucleotides are TGTGCCAGTAGCCACTCCGCTAGTTCCTACAATGAGCAGTTCTTC.

This clonotype has a handful of counts. The CDR3 loop is CASSLGPFRDKSTGELFF. The CDR3 region has the DNA TGCGCCAGCAGCTTGGGGCCTTTCCGGGACAAAAGCACCGGGGAGCTGTTTTTT. The rearrangement joins TRBV5-1 to TRBJ2-2; tentatively, D is TRBD1 (6 bases). The V gene's germline CDR1 is SGHRS and CDR2 YFSETQ. V was cut by 0 bases and J by 4 bases, with 19 bases left in between. This CDR3 spans 18 amino acids.

The V and J genes are TRBV2 and TRBJ1-2; D remains unclear. Trimming took 1 base from V and 4 from J, leaving 10 bases between them. The CDR3 sequence is 14 residues long. Germline CDR1 reads SNHLY; CDR2 reads FYNNEI. The CDR3 here is CASSEEAGAYGYTF. CDR3 coding DNA: TGTGCCAGCAGTGAAGAGGCAGGAGCCTATGGCTACACCTTC.

There are a few counts of this clonotype. The chain combines TRBV6-6 with TRBJ1-2; tentatively, D is TRBD1 (6 bases). Trimming removed 0 bases at V and 6 bases at J, with 11 bases between. The CDR3 is 14 amino acids. Per the germline V gene, CDR1 is MNHNY and CDR2 is SVGAGI (reference sequence). The CDR3 sequence: CASSYSAGADGYTF. The CDR3, as DNA: TGTGCCAGCAGTTACTCGGCAGGGGCCGATGGCTACACCTTC.

The chain carries TRBV29-1 and TRBJ1-2; no reliable D call. Germline values: CDR1 SQVTM, CDR2 ANQGSEA. This CDR3 contains 14 residues. Trimming stripped 5 bases from V and 8 bases from J, with 21 bases between. The chain's CDR3 is CSVLDGSALWGYTF. The CDR3 coding sequence is TGCAGCGTTTTAGACGGATCCGCCCTGTGGGGCTACACCTTC.